This entry describes one T cell receptor (beta chain). Sequencing was performed with immunoSEQ multiplex PCR; in TCRdb, only in-frame clones are kept and a portion is missing. This table holds 95,000 to 100,000 clones, around 72% found once. The data were taken from a study of fetal regulatory T cell absence and autoimmunity. The germline gives CDR1 LGHNA, CDR2 YSLEER. Trimming pared 2 bases from V and 2 bases from J, leaving 14 bases between. The CDR3 loop spans 16 amino acids. This chain links TRBV4-3 with TRBJ2-3; D might be TRBD2 (5 bases). This receptor was taken from a male donor with IPEX syndrome. Sequencing used pancreas tissue. This CDR3 is CASSQQTKRSTDTQYF. The CDR3 DNA reads as TGCGCCAGCAGCCAACAAACCAAGCGGTCCACAGATACGCAGTATTTT.